This TCR beta chain was recovered during a study of OX40 agonist ivuxolimab in advanced cancers. Measured with immunoSEQ multiplex PCR; TCRdb has only the in-frame clones, and not every one. The sample has about 45,000 clones, approximately 86% seen once. Note on this clone: Its antigen is not identified.

The CDR3 spans 11 residues. Germline assignment: CDR1 KGHSH and CDR2 LQKENI. Trimming stripped 4 bases from V and 8 bases from J, with 6 bases between. Study-wide points: The study found that CD8+ T cells averaged more expanded clones than CD4+. Doses of 0.1 to 3.0 mg/kg were accompanied by clonal expansion of CD4+ and CD8+ blood T cells by week 6. The specificity for antigen of the expanded peripheral T cells was not determined.

Material: CD4+ or CD8+ T cells sorted from blood, obtained in a trial of the OX40 agonist ivuxolimab. This sequence was found in an adult with an advanced solid tumor such as melanoma, head and neck, liver or kidney cancer. The gene calls are TRBV18 and TRBJ2-1; TRBD1 is a possible D gene (5 bases). The CDR3, as DNA: TGTGCCAGCTCACGGGGCGATGAGCAGTTCTTC. Translation: CASSRGDEQFF.